This T cell receptor beta chain was captured in a study of blood T cell repertoires in COVID-19. Study-wide context: The origin of the acute and convalescent COVID-19 samples was the United States, Italy and Spain. PBMCs, B-cell-depleted T cells, or T cells were the source of the cDNA or gDNA that made up the material.

In its sample, this clone was seen a few times. Per the study methods: It was from reference gene primer amplification that nucleated cell counts were estimated. TCRdb's table, derived via immunoSEQ multiplex PCR, lists solely in-frame clones and lacks some. That table gives V, J and clone size, and the DNA gave D and trimming. Of some 180,000 clones listed, 70% to 80% are singletons. Germline CDR1 is LNHNV and CDR2 is YYDKDF (reference sequence). The length of the CDR3 is 13 residues. The ends were cut back, 8 bases at V and 2 bases at J, with 9 bases in the middle. This clonotype was obtained from a man aged 45 to 65 who had recovered from COVID-19. V gene TRBV15 combines with J gene TRBJ2-2; tentatively, D is TRBD2 (5 bases). The material sequenced was peripheral blood. CDR3 DNA: TGTGCCACCTCCGGGATCAACACCGGGGAGCTGTTTTTT. Its protein is CATSGINTGELFF.